The clone carrying this T cell receptor (beta chain) came up once. Its antigen is unknown. This record belongs to a study of shared clonotypes between healthy human individuals. Study-wide context: A few men and a couple of women, aged 18 to 49, were donors.

This CDR3 is built from 14 residues. Germline V lookup: CDR1 MNHNS, CDR2 SASEGT. After removal of 6 bases from V and 2 bases from J, the junction contained 6 bases not matched to a gene. Whole-study findings and limits: For naive CD4 cells, roughly 5% of clonotypes were shared across a handful of donors. Lower generation probabilities were found for non-shared clonotypes than for those shared by all four donors.

Libraries were prepared by immunoSEQ multiplex PCR; TCRdb keeps only in-frame clonotypes and omits some of them. The table includes about 2.3 million clones, approximately 90% detected once. This clonotype was sampled from a man aged 18 to 30 in good health. Some clones in this sample may be carry-over from other donors' samples. The gene calls are TRBV6-1 and TRBJ2-7; TRBD1 aligns across 8 bases. What was sequenced was naive CD4+ T cells from PBMCs. Subset described: CD45RA+ positively selected. The chain's CDR3 is CASSQDRAPYEQYF. The DNA of the CDR3 is TGTGCCAGCAGCCAGGACAGGGCTCCCTACGAGCAGTACTTC.